The 28 T cell receptor beta chains reported below all come from one sample, sequenced in a study of blood T cells in healthy people across ages. With a J-beta primer mix and a sample-barcoded 5' primer, a second PCR ran roughly 6 to 11 cycles. TCRdb redid the calling of the 5' RACE reads with MiXCR, one entry per CDR3 protein. The table lists some 1.5 million distinct CDR3 sequences, under 30% of them singletons. Specimen: blood. These receptor sequences come from a woman aged 25 to 39 in good health.

This clonotype was detected ten times or more. The rearrangement links TRBV2 to TRBJ2-7; D remains ambiguous. The CDR3 is 11 amino acids. Germline CDR1 reads SNHLY; CDR2 reads FYNNEI. Trimming cost V 4 bases and J 6 bases, with 7 bases left between them. CDR3 loop: CASSGGSEQYF. CDR3 nucleotide sequence: TGTGCCAGCAGTGGGGGAAGCGAGCAGTACTTC.

This clonotype was seen ten or more times. The V call is TRBV11-2, the J call TRBJ2-7; TRBD1 agrees at 12 bases. The CDR3 has 17 residues. After removal of 5 bases from V and 1 base from J, the junction contained 9 bases not matched to a gene. Germline V lookup: CDR1 SGHAT, CDR2 FQNNGV. Here the CDR3 DNA reads TGTGCCAGCAGCCCCGGGACAGGGGGCGGACGGTCCTACGAGCAGTACTTC. As protein: CASSPGTGGGRSYEQYF.

The rearrangement joins TRBV5-1 to TRBJ2-3, with D tentatively TRBD1 (6 bases). The CDR3 has 14 amino acids. Germline CDR1 reads SGHRS; CDR2 reads YFSETQ. V was shortened by 5 bases and J by 5 bases, with 15 bases between the two germline ends. The CDR3 nucleotides read TGCGCCAGCAGTATCCCAGGGGTAGGAGATACGCAGTATTTT. Translated, it gives CASSIPGVGDTQYF.

The chain has TRBV6-5 and TRBJ1-1, with a tentative D call TRBD1 (6 bases). Trimming cost V 5 bases and J 8 bases, with 18 bases left between them. Germline-derived CDR1 and CDR2 are MNHEY and SVGAGI. The CDR3 runs 14 residues. CDR3 sequence: CASSPKPTGPEAFF. DNA for the CDR3: TGTGCCAGCAGTCCAAAGCCGACAGGACCCGAAGCTTTCTTT.

The rearrangement links TRBV27 to TRBJ1-1; no clear D gene. Trimming shortened V by 2 bases and J by 4 bases, and 14 bases separated the two germline ends. In germline, CDR1 is MNHEY, CDR2 SMNVEV (reference sequence). The length of the CDR3 is 15 residues. CDR3 in amino acids: CASSLDVTGSTEAFF. The CDR3, as DNA: TGTGCCAGCAGTTTAGATGTTACGGGGAGCACTGAAGCTTTCTTT.

The rearrangement links TRBV12-3 or TRBV12-4 to TRBJ1-4; D gene uncertain. The CDR3 consists of 16 residues. The V gene lost 3 bases and the J gene lost 6 bases, with 17 bases spanning the gap. CDR3 region: CASSFGLASGYEKLFF. CDR3 coding DNA: TGTGCCAGCAGTTTTGGCCTGGCATCGGGATATGAAAAACTGTTTTTT.

Of note for this clonotype: With a much larger clone just one base away, this may be a read error. V is TRBV6-4 and J is TRBJ1-1; D gene unclear. Trimming took 4 bases from V and 1 from J, leaving 13 bases between them. CDR1 and CDR2 (germline): MRHNA, SNTAGT. This CDR3 has 15 amino acids. CDR3 protein: CASSGGQDGNTEAFF. Written as DNA, the CDR3 is TGTGCCAGCAGTGGCGGGCAGGACGGGAACACTGAAGCTTTCTTT.

This clonotype was observed a handful of times. The chain uses TRBV5-1 and TRBJ1-6, with 7 bases that match TRBD1. Trimming removed 3 bases from V and 6 bases from J; junction bases left unmatched: 0. The CDR3 totals 13 residues. Germline CDR1 is SGHRS and CDR2 is YFSETQ. CDR3 amino acids: CASSWDSNSPLHF. The CDR3 DNA reads TGCGCCAGCAGCTGGGACAGTAATTCACCCCTCCACTTT.

The chain is built from TRBV7-6 and TRBJ2-3, with TRBD2 identical over 7 bases. The CDR3 runs 15 residues. Germline CDR1 SGHVS, CDR2 FNYEAQ. J lost 6 bases, V lost 4 bases, and 10 bases had no gene match. This chain's CDR3 is CASSSVGGETDTQYF. The CDR3, as DNA: TGTGCCAGCAGCTCCGTTGGGGGGGAGACGGATACGCAGTATTTT. Using reference TRBV7-6 and TRBJ2-3 for the parts outside the CDR3, the full variable domain is GAGVSQSPRYKVTKRGQDVALRCDPISGHVSLYWYRQALGQGPEFLTYFNYEAQQDKSGLPNDRFSAERPEGSISTLTIQRTEQRDSAMYRCASSSVGGETDTQYFGPGTRLTVL.

The chain is built from TRBV27 and TRBJ2-7; D possibly corresponds to TRBD1 (7 bases). CDR3 size: 16 residues. The germline CDR1 and CDR2 sequences are MNHEY and SMNVEV (reference sequence). V lost 1 base and J 0 bases, leaving 13 bases between the germline ends. CDR3 in amino acids: CASSLLAGQSSYEQYF. CDR3 nucleotide sequence: TGTGCCAGCAGTTTATTGGCGGGACAGTCCTCCTACGAGCAGTACTTC.

This clonotype was observed a few times. At one end, the junction sequence differs from germline, possibly due to a read error. The gene calls are TRBV10-3 and TRBJ2-5; unclear D gene. This CDR3 has 13 amino acids. CDR1 is ENHRY, CDR2 SYGVKD, per germline. The CDR3 DNA follows: TGTGCCGTCAGTGAAAGGTATCAAGAGACCCAGTACTTC. Translated, it gives CAVSERYQETQYF.

The rearrangement links TRBV7-9 to TRBJ2-7; 11 bases are shared with TRBD2. Per the germline V gene, CDR1 is SEHNR and CDR2 is FQNEAQ (reference sequence). The CDR3 totals 15 residues. V shed 4 bases, J shed 4 bases, and the junction held 6 bases outside the gene matches. CDR3 nucleotide sequence: TGTGCCAGCAGCTCCGTCCTAGCGGGAGGTTACGAGCAGTACTTC. Encoded protein: CASSSVLAGGYEQYF.

With respect to this clonotype: A clone one base away is much larger, so this may be a read error. The chain joins TRBV20-1 to TRBJ2-1; D uncertain. V gave up 6 bases and J gave up 13 bases, with 13 bases separating them. Germline CDR1 and CDR2: DFQATT and SNEGSKA (reference sequence). The CDR3 spans 10 residues. CDR3 nucleotides: TGCAGTGCAGACCAAGAGACCCAGTTCTTC. Encoded protein: CSADQETQFF.

This chain links TRBV20-1 with TRBJ2-3; TRBD1 is a possible D gene (5 bases). This CDR3 is built from 18 residues. Germline V gene sequence: CDR1 DFQATT, CDR2 SNEGSKA (reference sequence). Between the trimmed V and J ends, which lost 1 base and 7 bases, there was a span of 27 bases. The CDR3 is CSARAADVGRTRGNTQYF. The CDR3 DNA follows: TGCAGTGCTAGAGCCGCCGACGTGGGAAGAACAAGGGGAAATACGCAGTATTTT.

In its sample, this clonotype was seen many times. The chain uses TRBV5-1 and TRBJ2-5; D possibly corresponds to TRBD1 (5 bases). The CDR3 has 13 amino acids. Deletions cut 3 bases from V and 3 bases from J, with 9 bases between. Germline lookup yields CDR1 SGHRS and CDR2 YFSETQ. CDR3 nucleotides: TGCGCCAGCAGCTCGGACACGGAAGAGACCCAGTACTTC. Translating gives CASSSDTEETQYF.

The J gene is TRBJ2-1, the V gene TRBV21-1. TRBV21-1 is deemed a pseudogene. This CDR3 has 13 residues. CDR3 coding DNA: TGTGCCAGCAGCAAAGTGGGCTACTACGAGCAGTTCTTC. Translated: CASSKVGYYEQFF.

The chain employs TRBV5-1 and TRBJ2-5, with a tentative D call TRBD2 (5 bases). Per the germline V gene, CDR1 is SGHRS and CDR2 is YFSETQ. The CDR3 runs 15 residues. Trimming took off 0 bases at V and 1 base at J, with 10 bases between the two ends. CDR3: CASSLGPSFQETQYF. As DNA, the CDR3 is TGCGCCAGCAGCTTGGGACCTAGCTTCCAAGAGACCCAGTACTTC.

This clonotype was detected ten times or more. The chain joins TRBV7-9 to TRBJ2-7; 9 nucleotides match TRBD2. Germline V CDR1 and CDR2: SEHNR, FQNEAQ (reference sequence). The trim removed 3 bases at V and 7 bases at J, leaving 13 bases unmatched. CDR3 length: 16 amino acids. CDR3 nucleotides: TGTGCCAGCAGCTTCCCCGGGATAGCGGGAGCAGGAGAGCAGTACTTC. Translating gives CASSFPGIAGAGEQYF.

The chain carries TRBV10-3 and TRBJ1-4, with a tentative D call TRBD1 (5 bases). V lost 10 bases, J lost 8 bases, and 20 bases lay in between. This CDR3 contains 14 residues. Germline CDR1 and CDR2: ENHRY and SYGVKD. CDR3 protein: CATRGVGAEEKLFF. CDR3 in DNA: TGTGCCACCAGAGGAGTAGGGGCCGAGGAAAAACTGTTTTTT.

A note on this clonotype: A much larger clone differs from this one at a single base, so this may be a read error. The chain uses TRBV12-3 or TRBV12-4 and TRBJ2-5; TRBD2 agrees at 15 bases. This CDR3 comprises 15 residues. The J segment lost 11 bases and the V segment lost 10 bases, leaving 14 bases of the junction unmatched. The CDR3, as DNA: TGTGCCAACCCGGGACTAGCGGGAGGTATCCACAAGCAGTACTTC. It codes for CANPGLAGGIHKQYF.

Comment on this clonotype: Possible read error: a much larger clone is one base away. V gene TRBV20-1 combines with J gene TRBJ2-6; D perhaps matches TRBD2 (6 bases). The CDR3 extends over 14 amino acids. Per germline, CDR1 DFQATT and CDR2 SNEGSKA (reference sequence). The CDR3 loop is CSARDRGDSHVPTF. The CDR3 region has the DNA TGCAGTGCTAGAGATCGCGGGGACTCCCACGTCCCGACTTTC.

This clonotype has a handful of counts. The chain joins TRBV5-6 to TRBJ2-1; TRBD1 aligns across 8 bases. Trimming removed 6 bases from V and 5 bases from J; junction bases left unmatched: 13. This CDR3 has 16 residues. The V gene's germline CDR1 is SGHDT and CDR2 YYEEEE. The DNA for the CDR3 is TGTGCCAGCACCCCTCTTCGGACAGGGCGAAACAATGAGCAGTTCTTC. It encodes CASTPLRTGRNNEQFF.

This clonotype was observed once. This CDR3 fails to terminate in the conserved phenylalanine or tryptophan, so it likely reflects a read error. The chain links TRBV12-3 or TRBV12-4 to TRBJ2-5, with 9 bases lining up with TRBD1. The end of the DNA is better explained by TRBJ2-7, so the J call may be wrong. The CDR3 sequence is 14 residues long. For the CDR3, the DNA is TGTGCCAGCAGGTCTAACAGGGGGCCGAACGAGCAGTACCTC. Residues: CASRSNRGPNEQYL.

The rearrangement links TRBV7-2 to TRBJ2-2; no reliable D call. Germline CDR1 SGHTA, CDR2 FQGNSA. This CDR3 is built from 17 residues. Trimming stripped 1 base from V and 4 bases from J, with 16 bases between. CDR3 nucleotides: TGTGCCAGCAGCTTAGGAATAGGTAGTGGAGTCACCGGGGAGCTGTTTTTT. It specifies CASSLGIGSGVTGELFF.

This chain joins TRBV12-3 or TRBV12-4 and TRBJ2-7, with 11 bases that match TRBD1. The trim removed 6 bases at V and 0 bases at J, leaving 13 bases unmatched. The CDR3 loop spans 18 amino acids. The CDR3 region has the DNA TGTGCCAGCAGCCCCATGGGGGGGGGACAGGGGGGCTCCTACGAGCAGTACTTC. This translates into CASSPMGGGQGGSYEQYF.

This chain connects TRBV5-1 to TRBJ1-2; D gene ambiguous. CDR3 length: 13 amino acids. Germline V CDR1 and CDR2: SGHRS, YFSETQ. V shed 0 bases and J shed 10 bases, with 13 bases lying between them. The CDR3 is CASSLEVGGLYTF. CDR3 nucleotides: TGCGCCAGCAGCTTGGAAGTGGGCGGGCTCTACACCTTC.

The chain carries TRBV7-2 and TRBJ2-1; 13 nucleotides match TRBD2. Germline-derived CDR1 and CDR2 are SGHTA and FQGNSA. V dropped 7 bases and J dropped 9; count of bases not matched to a gene: 6. The CDR3 is 14 residues long. DNA for the CDR3: TGTGCCAGCATGGGACTAGCGGGGAGGACTGAGCAGTTCTTC. Translation gives CASMGLAGRTEQFF.

This clonotype has only one observation. The chain couples TRBV5-1 to TRBJ2-3, with TRBD1 identical over 8 bases. This CDR3 contains 15 residues. Unmatched junction bases numbered 9, after V lost 4 bases and J lost 5 bases. The V gene's germline CDR1 is SGHRS and CDR2 YFSETQ. CDR3 nucleotides: TGCGCCAGCAGCCCACACAGGGGGTTTCGAGATACGCAGTATTTT. Translated, it gives CASSPHRGFRDTQYF.